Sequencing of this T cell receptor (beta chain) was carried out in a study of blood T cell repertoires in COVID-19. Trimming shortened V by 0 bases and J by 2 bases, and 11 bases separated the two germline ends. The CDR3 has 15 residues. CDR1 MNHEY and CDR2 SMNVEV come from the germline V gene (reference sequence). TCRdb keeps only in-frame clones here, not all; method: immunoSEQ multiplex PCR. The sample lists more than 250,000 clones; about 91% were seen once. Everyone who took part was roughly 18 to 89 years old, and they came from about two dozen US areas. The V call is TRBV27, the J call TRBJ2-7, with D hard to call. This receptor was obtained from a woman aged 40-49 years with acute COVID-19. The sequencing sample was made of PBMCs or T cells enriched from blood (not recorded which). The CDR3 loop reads CASSLSTVPTYEQYF. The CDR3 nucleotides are TGTGCCAGCAGTTTATCGACTGTCCCCACCTACGAGCAGTACTTC.